Listed below are T cell receptor beta chains from one sample, sequenced in a study of T-cell memory formation after mild COVID-19. TCRdb reprocessed the 5' RACE reads with MiXCR, giving one entry per CDR3 protein. Of around 390,000 distinct CDR3 sequences listed, about 16% were seen once; the top ten hold 20% to 25%. Sequences were obtained from PBMCs or a T cell subset sorted from them (not recorded which). The source of these receptors is a man aged 18 to 29 who had mild COVID-19 (a few samples of this study predate the infection). Cell type and time point are not known. Both conserved end residues are part of each CDR3.

J gene | V gene | CDR3 protein
TRBJ2-2 | TRBV7-6 | CASSLPTIGGAGSTGELFF
TRBJ1-4 | TRBV6-5 | CASSKRWQGSRTNEKLFF
TRBJ2-1 | TRBV5-1 | CASSLGLAVNEQFF
TRBJ1-4 | TRBV27 | CASSSLFRMNEKLFF
TRBJ1-2 | TRBV7-6 | CASSLSTGGGYGYTF
TRBJ1-2 | TRBV7-3 | CASSPGTGTYTF
TRBJ2-3 | TRBV7-8 | CASSSFLAGSTDTQYF
TRBJ1-6 | TRBV7-6 | CASSLMGPNSPLHF
TRBJ2-1 | TRBV20-1 | CSARDLNPSGGSSYNEQFF
TRBJ2-2 | TRBV7-2 | CASSGGDRVIGELFF
TRBJ1-1 | TRBV20-1 | CSASRARASTEAFF
TRBJ2-5 | TRBV5-6 | CASSDGQRETQYF
TRBJ2-2 | TRBV5-1 | CASSLVQLNTGELFF
TRBJ1-5 | TRBV20-1 | CSARGLIRQPQHF
TRBJ1-2 | TRBV7-2 | CASSLVQGDYGYTF
TRBJ2-5 | TRBV6-4 | CASSDSVETQYF
TRBJ2-1 | TRBV5-1 | CASSFVQGAHNEQFF
TRBJ2-5 | TRBV12-3/TRBV12-4 | CASRPTSGRETQYF
TRBJ2-1 | TRBV24-1 | CATSGWSGVSYNEQFF
TRBJ1-4 | TRBV10-3 | CAISDPAVTLGEKLFF
TRBJ2-2 | TRBV7-3 | CASSDPGRGELFF
TRBJ1-5 | TRBV12-3/TRBV12-4 | CASSLGTLGQPQHF
TRBJ2-5 | TRBV10-3 | CAIRGVSSSSTQYF
TRBJ2-2 | TRBV7-9 | CASSPYAGHQTGELFF
TRBJ1-5 | TRBV9 | CASSERGDQPQHF
TRBJ1-1 | TRBV5-4 | CASSGATGWTMNTEAFF
TRBJ1-2 | TRBV7-2 | CASSPRSTFKTNLYGYTF
TRBJ2-1 | TRBV7-2 | CASSFDANNEQFF
TRBJ2-2 | TRBV11-2 | CASSSWGDTGELFF
TRBJ2-3 | TRBV9 | CASSVRLGGVDTQYF
TRBJ1-2 | TRBV6-5 | CASANSPGVYGYTF
TRBJ2-3 | TRBV7-9 | CASSRGGHRNTDTQYF
TRBJ2-5 | TRBV5-4 | CASRVGTAQETQYF
TRBJ1-5 | TRBV7-8 | CASSLEGQNNQPQHF
TRBJ2-1 | TRBV15 | CATSRGGAGTSYNEQFF
TRBJ2-5 | TRBV27 | CASSISGTSWTQYF
TRBJ2-3 | TRBV7-2 | CASSPLRTSGGVDRTDTQYF
TRBJ2-7 | TRBV7-2 | CASSPMLTGNGREQYF
TRBJ2-1 | TRBV5-1 | CASSLSGNNEQFF
TRBJ2-3 | TRBV6-4 | CASSDGPTDTQYF
TRBJ2-7 | TRBV23-1 | CAAAGVRHGEQYF
TRBJ1-1 | TRBV20-1 | CSARGQINTEAFF
TRBJ1-1 | TRBV5-1 | CASSGTTPGHVTSANTEAFF
TRBJ1-5 | TRBV20-1 | CSASSSDQPQHF
TRBJ1-2 | TRBV7-9 | CASSLDVYGYTF
TRBJ2-3 | TRBV6-4 | CASSPAQEADTQYF
TRBJ2-7 | TRBV11-2 | CASSSSGTAFYEQYF
TRBJ2-5 | TRBV30 | CAWSVGTWTYEKYF
TRBJ1-6 | TRBV6-5 | CASSTGGGSPLHF